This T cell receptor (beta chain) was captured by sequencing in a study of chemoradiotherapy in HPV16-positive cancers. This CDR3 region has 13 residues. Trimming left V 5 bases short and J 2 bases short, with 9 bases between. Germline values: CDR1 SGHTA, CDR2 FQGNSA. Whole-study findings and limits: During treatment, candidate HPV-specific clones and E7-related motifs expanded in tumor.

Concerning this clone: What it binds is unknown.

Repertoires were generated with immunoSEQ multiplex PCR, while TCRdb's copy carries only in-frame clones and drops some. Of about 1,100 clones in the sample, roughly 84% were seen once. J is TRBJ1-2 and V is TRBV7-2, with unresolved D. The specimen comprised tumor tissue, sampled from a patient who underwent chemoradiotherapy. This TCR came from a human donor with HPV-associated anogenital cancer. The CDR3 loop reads CASSLNLNYGYTF. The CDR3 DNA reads TGTGCCAGCAGCCTTAACCTCAACTATGGCTACACCTTC.